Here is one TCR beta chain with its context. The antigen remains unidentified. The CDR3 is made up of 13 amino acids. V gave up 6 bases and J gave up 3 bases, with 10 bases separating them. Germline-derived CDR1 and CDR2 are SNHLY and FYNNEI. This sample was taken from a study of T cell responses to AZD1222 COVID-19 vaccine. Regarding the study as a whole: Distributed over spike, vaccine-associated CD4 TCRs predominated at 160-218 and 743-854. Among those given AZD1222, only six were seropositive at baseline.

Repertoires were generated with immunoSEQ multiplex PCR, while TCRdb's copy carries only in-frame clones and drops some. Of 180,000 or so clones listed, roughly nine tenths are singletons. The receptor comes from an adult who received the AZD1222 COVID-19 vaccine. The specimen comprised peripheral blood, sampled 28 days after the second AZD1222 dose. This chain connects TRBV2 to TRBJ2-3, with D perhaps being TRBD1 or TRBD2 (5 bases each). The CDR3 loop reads CASSGTPTDTQYF. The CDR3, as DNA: TGTGCCAGCAGCGGGACCCCTACAGATACGCAGTATTTT.